These 21 T cell receptor beta chains were all obtained from the same sample, sequenced in a study of shared clonotypes between healthy human individuals. Data came from immunoSEQ multiplex PCR; TCRdb stores just in-frame clones and leaves some out. Among some 2,500,000 clones listed, 80% to 95% were seen once. Sequenced sample: naive CD4+ T cells from PBMCs. The sample's subset: CD45RA+ positively selected. These receptors were obtained from a man in his late teens or twenties in good health. Some clones in this sample may be carry-over from other donors' samples.

The J gene is TRBJ2-6, the V gene TRBV14, with D tentatively TRBD1 (5 bases). Trimming left V 4 bases short and J 0 bases short, with 10 bases between. The germline V gene encodes CDR1 SGHDN and CDR2 FVKESK. The CDR3 consists of 16 residues. The chain's CDR3 is CASSPRQSSGANVLTF. The CDR3 DNA follows: TGTGCCAGCAGCCCCCGACAGAGCTCTGGGGCCAACGTCCTGACTTTC.

As to this clone: In the same sample, other DNA sequences code for this CDR3. The chain uses TRBV7-3 and TRBJ2-7, with D perhaps TRBD2 (6 bases). Germline V lookup: CDR1 SGHTA, CDR2 FQGTGA. Deletions cut 2 bases from V and 1 base from J, with 9 bases between. The CDR3 has 14 residues. CDR3 in amino acids: CASSLSGRSYEQYF. The CDR3 DNA is TGTGCCAGCAGCTTATCCGGGAGATCCTACGAGCAGTACTTC.

The J gene is TRBJ2-1, the V gene TRBV7-3; TRBD1 agrees at 9 bases. This CDR3 has 12 amino acids. After removal of 4 bases from V and 12 bases from J, the junction contained 4 bases not matched to a gene. From germline, CDR1 is SGHTA and CDR2 FQGTGA. Here the CDR3 DNA reads TGTGCCAGCAGCTCGGACAGGGGATCGCAGTTCTTC. This codes for CASSSDRGSQFF. The whole variable domain, filled in from reference TRBV7-3 and TRBJ2-1, reads GAGVSQTPSNKVTEKGKYVELRCDPISGHTALYWYRQSLGQGPEFLIYFQGTGAADDSGLPNDRFFAVRPEGSVSTLKIQRTERGDSAVYLCASSSDRGSQFFGPGTRLTVL.

The chain combines TRBV7-2 with TRBJ2-3; no firm D call. From germline, CDR1 is SGHTA and CDR2 FQGNSA. Trimming took 7 bases from V and 10 from J, leaving 15 bases between them. This CDR3 comprises 12 residues. This chain's CDR3 is CASTLTPSAQYF. CDR3 in DNA: TGTGCCAGCACCCTGACCCCGAGCGCGCAGTATTTT.

This sequence joins TRBV6-1 and TRBJ2-7; perhaps D is TRBD1 or TRBD2 (6 bases each). V dropped 2 bases and J dropped 6 bases, with 11 bases sitting between them. This CDR3 comprises 13 residues. In germline, CDR1 is MNHNS, CDR2 SASEGT. This chain's CDR3 is CASSESRGGEQYF. CDR3 bases: TGTGCCAGCAGTGAAAGCAGGGGAGGCGAGCAGTACTTC.

The chain has TRBV28 and TRBJ1-3; 7 nucleotides agree with TRBD1. CDR1 is MDHEN, CDR2 SYDVKM, per germline. CDR3 length: 17 residues. V was clipped by 3 bases and J by 0 bases; unmatched bases: 8. In nucleotides, the CDR3 is TGTGCCAGCAGTTTGTTTGCAGGGGGACTCTCTGGAAACACCATATATTTT. It encodes CASSLFAGGLSGNTIYF.

The V and J genes are TRBV29-1 and TRBJ2-1, with 9 bases lining up with TRBD1. Germline V gene sequence: CDR1 SQVTM, CDR2 ANQGSEA. The CDR3 is 15 residues long. V gave up 7 bases and J gave up 2 bases; unmatched junction bases: 9. CDR3 bases: TGCAGCGCCGAGGGACAGGGAAAAGCCTACAATGAGCAGTTCTTC. It codes for CSAEGQGKAYNEQFF.

The chain links TRBV19 to TRBJ2-7; D not resolved. The V gene's germline CDR1 is LNHDA and CDR2 SQIVND (reference sequence). This CDR3 has 13 residues. V was shortened by 6 bases and J by 0 bases, with 9 bases between the two germline ends. The DNA of the CDR3 is TGTGCCAGTAGGCCGGAGTTCTCCTACGAGCAGTACTTC. Translated: CASRPEFSYEQYF.

The J gene is TRBJ1-4, the V gene TRBV30; no clear D. V gave up 3 bases and J gave up 12 bases, with 11 bases separating them. The CDR3 spans 11 residues. Germline CDR1 and CDR2: GTSNPN and SVGIG (reference sequence). The CDR3 protein is CAWSPTGELFF. DNA of the CDR3: TGTGCCTGGAGCCCCACTGGGGAACTGTTTTTT. The full variable domain, completed using reference TRBV30 and TRBJ1-4, is SQTIHQWPATLVQPVGSPLSLECTVEGTSNPNLYWYRQAAGRGLQLLFYSVGIGQISSEVPQNLSASRPQDRQFILSSKKLLLSDSGFYLCAWSPTGELFFGSGTQLSVL.

This clone showed up just a few times. CDR3 DNA sequence: TGTGCCATCAGGAGGGACAGGGAGAACACTGAAGCTTTCTTT. The encoded protein is CAIRRDRENTEAFF. This rearrangement joins TRBV10-3 to TRBJ1-1; TRBD1 matches 9 bases. Germline loops: CDR1 ENHRY, CDR2 SYGVKD. The V segment lost 6 bases and the J segment 1 base; nucleotides outside the gene matches: 3. CDR3 length: 14 residues.

V usage is TRBV27 and J usage is TRBJ2-7; 9 bases match TRBD2. V gave up 3 bases and J gave up 6 bases; unmatched junction bases: 18. The CDR3 has 18 amino acids. Per the germline V gene, CDR1 is MNHEY and CDR2 is SMNVEV (reference sequence). This CDR3 is CASSFNGLQASGMVEQYF. CDR3 DNA: TGTGCCAGCAGTTTTAATGGGCTGCAAGCTAGCGGGATGGTCGAGCAGTACTTC.

The rearrangement uses TRBV6-6 and TRBJ2-3; 10 bases line up with TRBD1. This CDR3 comprises 16 residues. Germline CDR1 and CDR2: MNHNY and SVGAGI (reference sequence). V lost 6 bases, J lost 2 bases, and 8 bases stayed unmatched. CDR3 sequence reads: CASRWTGGPDTDTQYF. As DNA, the CDR3 is TGTGCCAGCAGATGGACAGGGGGTCCCGACACAGATACGCAGTATTTT.

The chain is built from TRBV7-4 and TRBJ2-1; 8 bases line up with TRBD2. The CDR3 consists of 14 residues. After removal of 3 bases from V and 7 bases from J, the junction contained 5 bases not matched to a gene. Looked up from germline, CDR1 is SGHVT and CDR2 is SQSDAQ. This CDR3 is CASSFPGLENEQFF. CDR3 bases: TGTGCCAGCAGCTTCCCGGGACTAGAGAATGAGCAGTTCTTC. Full variable domain (remainder filled in from reference TRBV7-4 and TRBJ2-1): GAGVSQSPRYKVAKRGRDVALRCDSISGHVTLYWYRQTLGQGSEVLTYSQSDAQRDKSGRPSGRFSAERPERSVSTLKIQRTEQGDSAVYLCASSFPGLENEQFFGPGTRLTVL.

The chain employs TRBV2 and TRBJ1-1; D uncertain. The germline V gene has CDR1 SNHLY and CDR2 FYNNEI. V dropped 4 bases and J dropped 0 bases, with 9 bases sitting between them. This CDR3 contains 14 residues. CDR3 coding DNA: TGTGCCAGCAGTGGGGTTACAGTGAACACTGAAGCTTTCTTT. Residues: CASSGVTVNTEAFF.

This chain joins TRBV7-9 and TRBJ2-7; possible D gene TRBD1, 7 bases. With 6 bases removed from V and 2 bases from J, the gap between germline ends came to 23 bases. Germline CDR1 is SEHNR and CDR2 is FQNEAQ (reference sequence). The CDR3 contains 17 residues. The CDR3 loop reads CASSLGEAGGPTYEQYF. The CDR3 DNA reads TGTGCCAGCAGTTTGGGGGAGGCAGGGGGACCCACCTACGAGCAGTACTTC.

In its sample, this clone was seen once. CDR3 nucleotide sequence: TGCAGCGTTGTACAGGACACAGATACGCAGTATTTT. It is translated as CSVVQDTDTQYF. The chain has TRBV29-1 and TRBJ2-3, with D possibly matching TRBD1 (5 bases). V was trimmed by 4 bases and J by 2 bases, leaving 7 bases between them. The CDR3 runs to 12 residues. Germline CDR1 SQVTM, CDR2 ANQGSEA.

The V gene is TRBV9, the J gene TRBJ2-2; tentatively, D is TRBD1 (7 bases). The CDR3 length is 17 residues. Trimming removed 3 bases at V and 0 bases at J, with 15 bases between. Germline assignment: CDR1 SGDLS and CDR2 YYNGEE. CDR3 amino acids: CASSAGGRGTNTGELFF. DNA of the CDR3: TGTGCCAGCAGCGCCGGGGGCAGGGGGACGAACACCGGGGAGCTGTTTTTT.

J is TRBJ2-7 and V is TRBV28, with 8 positions matching TRBD1. The germline V gene has CDR1 MDHEN and CDR2 SYDVKM. The CDR3 sequence is 16 residues long. Losses at the gene ends were 4 bases for V and 0 bases for J; bases not matched to a gene: 8. CDR3 sequence: CASSYQGARPSYEQYF. The CDR3 region has the DNA TGTGCCAGCAGTTACCAGGGGGCCCGACCCTCCTACGAGCAGTACTTC. Together with reference TRBV28 and TRBJ2-7, the CDR3 gives the full variable domain: DVKVTQSSRYLVKRTGEKVFLECVQDMDHENMFWYRQDPGLGLRLIYFSYDVKMKEKGDIPEGYSVSREKKERFSLILESASTNQTSMYLCASSYQGARPSYEQYFGPGTRLTVT.

The rearrangement joins TRBV7-2 to TRBJ2-7; either TRBD1 or TRBD2 may fit D (5 bases each). V shed 1 base and J shed 6 bases, with 13 bases lying between them. CDR1 SGHTA and CDR2 FQGNSA come from the germline V gene. This CDR3 spans 14 amino acids. CDR3 region: CASSLGSRDREQYF. CDR3 nucleotide sequence: TGTGCCAGCAGCTTAGGTTCTAGGGACCGCGAGCAGTACTTC.

This sequence joins TRBV7-8 and TRBJ2-7; D is possibly TRBD2 (6 bases). Per germline, CDR1 SGHVS and CDR2 FQNEAQ. The CDR3 spans 15 residues. V dropped 0 bases and J dropped 4 bases, with 13 bases sitting between them. CDR3 loop: CASSLAAGSGYEQYF. For the CDR3, the DNA is TGTGCCAGCAGCTTAGCGGCGGGATCGGGTTACGAGCAGTACTTC.

V usage is TRBV9 and J usage is TRBJ2-5; perhaps TRBD1 as D (7 bases). This CDR3 has 14 residues. V was cut by 4 bases and J by 4 bases, with 14 bases left in between. CDR1 SGDLS and CDR2 YYNGEE come from the germline V gene. In nucleotides, the CDR3 is TGTGCCAGCAGCCTATTCCAGGGGGGAGAGACCCAGTACTTC. Translation gives CASSLFQGGETQYF.